The source of this T cell receptor (beta chain) is a study of CD8+CD57+ T cells in acquired aplastic anemia. Notes on this clonotype: The antigen remains unidentified. The junction does not match germline at one end; this may be a read error.

Study-level points and caveats: Found in both controls and patients were about 30 CD8+ CDR3 sequences.

TCR beta VDJ and CDR3 were profiled, and genomic DNA was the template. TCRdb re-called the reads through MiXCR, storing one row per CDR3 protein. The sample has around 190,000 distinct CDR3 sequences, under 65% seen once. The material sequenced was sorted CD4+, CD8+, or CD8+CD57+ T cells (not recorded which) from PBMCs. The clonotype was recovered from a human donor in good health.

CDR3 in amino acids: CASSLMGGQPYEQYF. The CDR3 region has the DNA TGTGCCAGCAGCTTAATGGGTGGACAGCCCTACGAGCAGTACTTC. This chain joins TRBV5-1 and TRBJ2-7; a weak D match, TRBD1 (6 bases). The germline V gene encodes CDR1 SGHRS and CDR2 YFSETQ. The length of the CDR3 is 15 residues.